A few counts support the clone carrying this TCR beta chain. Germline V gene sequence: CDR1 KGHDR, CDR2 SFDVKD. Germline trimming cut 3 bases from V and 4 bases from J; bases unmatched to any gene: 8. This CDR3 is 16 amino acids long. This record comes from a study of CD8+CD57+ T cells in acquired aplastic anemia. TCR beta VDJ and CDR3 profiles were obtained from a genomic DNA template. Using its own MiXCR run on the reads, TCRdb lists one record per CDR3 protein. The sample consists of about 160,000 distinct CDR3 sequences, around 48% of them appearing once. Before being chosen for sequencing, patients had shown CD8+CD57+ cell expansion by flow cytometry.

This TCR was recovered from a human donor with aplastic anemia. V is TRBV24-1 and J is TRBJ1-2; 9 bases line up with TRBD1. The sample was sorted CD4+, CD8+, or CD8+CD57+ T cells (not recorded which) from PBMCs. CDR3 region: CATSDTGQGSSYGYTF. For the CDR3, the DNA is TGTGCCACCAGTGATACCGGACAGGGGTCCTCCTATGGCTACACCTTC.